One and the same sample provided the 2 T cell receptor beta chains below, sequenced in a study of T-cell memory formation after mild COVID-19. TCRdb itself ran the 5' RACE reads through MiXCR, one entry per CDR3 protein. The table lists about 150,000 distinct CDR3 sequences, about 14% of them singletons, with about 14% in the top ten. Sequencing used PBMCs or a T cell subset sorted from them (not recorded which). All receptors come from an adult woman who had mild COVID-19 (a few samples of this study predate the infection). Cell type and time point are not known.

V and J are TRBV4-3 and TRBJ2-1; D is possibly TRBD1 (5 bases). Trimming pared 0 bases from V and 8 bases from J, leaving 11 bases between. CDR1 LGHNA and CDR2 YSLEER come from the germline V gene. The CDR3 extends over 14 amino acids. CDR3 in DNA: TGCGCCAGCAGCCAAGAGACCTGGGGCGATGAGCAGTTCTTC. Its protein is CASSQETWGDEQFF.

The chain uses TRBV24-1 and TRBJ2-7; 8 bases align to TRBD1. CDR3 length equals 13 residues. The V gene's germline CDR1 is KGHDR and CDR2 SFDVKD. Trimming at V came to 9 bases and at J to 5 bases, leaving 8 bases not matched to a gene. This CDR3 reads CATSQGAQDEQYF. The DNA for the CDR3 is TGTGCCACCTCCCAGGGGGCGCAGGACGAGCAGTACTTC.